These T cell receptor beta chains were read from a single sample in a study of type 1 regulatory T cells. These receptors have no identified antigens. TCRdb called the reads again in MiXCR, with one record for every CDR3 protein. In the table there are tens of thousands of distinct CDR3 sequences, 20% to 25% of which are singletons. The sample comprised cultured type 1 regulatory T (Tr1) cells, either the whole culture or a sorted fraction (not recorded which). These receptor sequences come from a human donor in good health. Each CDR3 is given with its conserved first and last residue. D genes are given only for firm matches. Clone size appears in some rows only: once, few, many, or a class for an expanded clone.

>few|TRBD1|TRBV15|TRBJ2-3
CATSSRTGGADTQYF
TGTGCCACCAGCAGCAGAACAGGGGGCGCAGATACGCAGTATTTT
>few|-|TRBV11-2|TRBJ2-3
CASSRGNQDTQYF
TGTGCCAGCAGCCGCGGGAATCAAGATACGCAGTATTTT
>-|-|TRBV5-1|TRBJ2-1
CASSGGGTYNEQLF
TGCGCCAGCAGCGGAGGGGGGACGTACAATGAGCAGCTCTTC
>-|-|TRBV27|TRBJ2-4
CASSLRGTKAKNIQYF
TGTGCCAGCAGTTTAAGGGGGACTAAGGCCAAAAACATTCAGTACTTC
>-|-|TRBV7-6|TRBJ2-6
CASSFEVSGANVLTF
TGTGCCAGCAGCTTCGAGGTCTCTGGGGCCAACGTCCTGACTTTC
>-|-|TRBV12-3/TRBV12-4|TRBJ2-7
CASSLGAYEQYF
TGTGCCAGCAGTTTAGGAGCCTACGAGCAGTACTTC
>-|-|TRBV6-5|TRBJ1-5
CASLSEERARNQPQHF
TGTGCCAGCCTGTCTGAGGAACGCGCGCGCAATCAGCCCCAGCATTTT
>-|-|TRBV5-1|TRBJ2-2
CASSFFQATGGLFF
TGCGCCAGCAGCTTCTTCCAGGCCACCGGGGGGCTGTTTTTT
>few|TRBD2|TRBV20-1|TRBJ2-3
CSARGPTSGITDTQYF
TGCAGTGCTAGAGGTCCAACTAGCGGGATCACAGATACGCAGTATTTT
>few|-|TRBV6-1|TRBJ1-1
CASSEGRYTEAFF
TGTGCCAGCAGTGAAGGGAGGTACACTGAAGCTTTCTTT